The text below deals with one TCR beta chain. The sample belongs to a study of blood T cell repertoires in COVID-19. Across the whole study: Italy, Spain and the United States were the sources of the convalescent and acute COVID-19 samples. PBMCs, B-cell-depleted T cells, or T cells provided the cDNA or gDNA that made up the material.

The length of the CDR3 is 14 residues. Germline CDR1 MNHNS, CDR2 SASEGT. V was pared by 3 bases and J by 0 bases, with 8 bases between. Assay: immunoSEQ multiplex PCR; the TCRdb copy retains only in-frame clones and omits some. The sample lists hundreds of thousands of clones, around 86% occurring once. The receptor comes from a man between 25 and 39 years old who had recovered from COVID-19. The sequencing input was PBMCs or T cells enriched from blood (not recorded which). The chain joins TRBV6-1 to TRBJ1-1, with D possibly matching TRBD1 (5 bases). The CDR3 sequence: CASSEYRLNTEAFF. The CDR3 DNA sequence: TGTGCCAGCAGTGAGTACAGGTTGAACACTGAAGCTTTCTTT.